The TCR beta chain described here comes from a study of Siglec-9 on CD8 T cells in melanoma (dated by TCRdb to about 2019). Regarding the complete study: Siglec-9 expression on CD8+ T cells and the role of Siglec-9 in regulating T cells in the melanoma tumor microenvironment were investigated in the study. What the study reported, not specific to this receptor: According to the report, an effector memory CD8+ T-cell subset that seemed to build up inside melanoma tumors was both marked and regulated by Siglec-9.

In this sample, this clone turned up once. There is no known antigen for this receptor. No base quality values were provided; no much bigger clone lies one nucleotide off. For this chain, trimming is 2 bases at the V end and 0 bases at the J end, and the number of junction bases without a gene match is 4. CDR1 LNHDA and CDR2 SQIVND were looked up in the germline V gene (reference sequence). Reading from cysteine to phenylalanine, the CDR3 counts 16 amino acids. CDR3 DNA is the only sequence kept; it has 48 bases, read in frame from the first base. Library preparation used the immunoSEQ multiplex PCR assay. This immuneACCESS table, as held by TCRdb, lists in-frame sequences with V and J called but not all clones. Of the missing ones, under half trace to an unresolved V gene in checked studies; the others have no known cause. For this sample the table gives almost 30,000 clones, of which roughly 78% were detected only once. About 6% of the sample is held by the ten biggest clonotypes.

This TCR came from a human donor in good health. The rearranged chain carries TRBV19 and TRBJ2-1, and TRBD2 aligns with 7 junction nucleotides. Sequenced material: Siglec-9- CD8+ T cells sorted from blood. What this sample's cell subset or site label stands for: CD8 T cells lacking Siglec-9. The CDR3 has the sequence CASSIIAGGSYNEQFF. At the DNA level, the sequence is TGTGCCAGTAGTATAATAGCGGGTGGCTCCTACAATGAGCAGTTCTTC. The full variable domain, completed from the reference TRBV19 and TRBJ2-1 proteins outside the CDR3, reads DGGITQSPKYLFRKEGQNVTLSCEQNLNHDAMYWYRQDPGQGLRLIYYSQIVNDFQKGDIAEGYSVSREKKESFPLTVTSAQKNPTAFYLCASSIIAGGSYNEQFFGPGTRLTVL.